The T cell receptor (beta chain) described here comes from a study of T-cell memory formation after mild COVID-19. For the study at large: TCR clusters showed largely donor specificity. The study, taken as a whole, reports: Among contracting clones, CD4+ were mainly CM/EM and CD8+ enriched in EMRA. Memory cells collected pre-infection included some clones that later responded, suggesting cross-reactive memory joined.

A single record per CDR3 protein comes from TCRdb applying MiXCR to the 5' RACE reads. The data contain fewer than 650,000 distinct CDR3 sequences, 15% to 20% of them singletons. The CDR3 extends over 14 amino acids. Only a few counts were recorded for this clonotype. Antigen: not known. The V gene is TRBV21-1, the J gene TRBJ2-3; the DNA was not used to check the table's D call, TRBD2. TRBV21-1 is recorded as a pseudogene. The sequence was collected from an adult woman who had mild COVID-19 (a few samples of this study predate the infection). Cell type and time point are not known. The material sequenced was PBMCs or a T cell subset sorted from them (not recorded which). CDR3 DNA: TGTGCCAGCAGCAAGGAGGGTGGGAGAGATACGCAGTATTTT. Amino acids: CASSKEGGRDTQYF.